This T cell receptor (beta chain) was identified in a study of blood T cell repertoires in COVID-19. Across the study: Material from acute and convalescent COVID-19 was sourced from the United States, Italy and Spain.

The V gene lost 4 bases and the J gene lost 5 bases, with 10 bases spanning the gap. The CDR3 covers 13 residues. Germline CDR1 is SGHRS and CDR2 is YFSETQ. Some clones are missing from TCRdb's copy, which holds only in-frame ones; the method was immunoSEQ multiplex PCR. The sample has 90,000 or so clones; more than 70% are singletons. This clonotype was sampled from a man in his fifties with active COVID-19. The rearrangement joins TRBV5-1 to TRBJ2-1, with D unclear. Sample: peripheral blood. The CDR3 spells CASSQTLNNEQFF. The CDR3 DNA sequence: TGCGCCAGCAGCCAAACTCTGAACAATGAGCAGTTCTTC.